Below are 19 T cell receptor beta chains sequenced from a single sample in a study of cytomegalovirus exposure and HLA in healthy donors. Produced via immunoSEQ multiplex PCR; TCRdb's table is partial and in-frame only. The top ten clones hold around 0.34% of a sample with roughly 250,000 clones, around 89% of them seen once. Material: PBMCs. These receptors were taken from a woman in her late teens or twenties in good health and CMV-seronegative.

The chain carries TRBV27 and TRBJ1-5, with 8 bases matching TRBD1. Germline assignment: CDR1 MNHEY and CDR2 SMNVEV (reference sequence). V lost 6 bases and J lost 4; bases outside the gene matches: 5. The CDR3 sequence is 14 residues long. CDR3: CASRQGAGNQPQHF. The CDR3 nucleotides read TGTGCCAGCAGGCAGGGGGCGGGTAATCAGCCCCAGCATTTT.

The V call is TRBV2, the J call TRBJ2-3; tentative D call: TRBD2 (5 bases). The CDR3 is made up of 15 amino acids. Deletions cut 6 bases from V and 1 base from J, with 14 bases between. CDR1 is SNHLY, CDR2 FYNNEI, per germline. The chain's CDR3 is CASRFERFGTDTQYF. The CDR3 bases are TGTGCCAGCAGATTCGAGCGGTTTGGCACAGATACGCAGTATTTT.

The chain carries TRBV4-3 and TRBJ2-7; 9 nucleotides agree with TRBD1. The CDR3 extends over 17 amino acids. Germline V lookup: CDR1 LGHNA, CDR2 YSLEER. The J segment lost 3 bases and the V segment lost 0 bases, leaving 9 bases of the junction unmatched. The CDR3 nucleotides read TGCGCCAGCAGCCAAGATAGGTCGGGACAGGGATTCTACGAGCAGTACTTC. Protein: CASSQDRSGQGFYEQYF.

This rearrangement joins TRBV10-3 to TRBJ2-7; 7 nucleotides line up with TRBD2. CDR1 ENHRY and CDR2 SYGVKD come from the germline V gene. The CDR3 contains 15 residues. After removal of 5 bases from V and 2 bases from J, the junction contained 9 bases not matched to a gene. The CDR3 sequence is CAISWGGTGTYEQYF. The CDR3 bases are TGTGCCATCAGTTGGGGGGGGACGGGGACCTACGAGCAGTACTTC.

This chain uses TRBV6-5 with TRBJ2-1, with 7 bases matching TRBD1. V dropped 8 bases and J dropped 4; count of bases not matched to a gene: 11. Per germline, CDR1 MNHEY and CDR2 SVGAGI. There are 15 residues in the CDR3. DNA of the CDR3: TGTGCCAGCTTGAGGACAGGCTCGCTTTACAATGAGCAGTTCTTC. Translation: CASLRTGSLYNEQFF.

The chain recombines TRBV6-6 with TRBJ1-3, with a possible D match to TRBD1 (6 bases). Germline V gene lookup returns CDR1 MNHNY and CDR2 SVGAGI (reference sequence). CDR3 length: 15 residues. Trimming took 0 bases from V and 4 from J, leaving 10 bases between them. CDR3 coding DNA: TGTGCCAGCAGTTACTCGGGGGCATCGGGAAACACCATATATTTT. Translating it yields CASSYSGASGNTIYF.

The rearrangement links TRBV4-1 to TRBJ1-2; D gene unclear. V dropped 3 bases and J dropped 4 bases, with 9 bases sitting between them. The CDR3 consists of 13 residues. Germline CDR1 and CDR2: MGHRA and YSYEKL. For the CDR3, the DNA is TGCGCCAGCAGCCACCCCGTCGGCTATGGCTACACCTTC. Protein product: CASSHPVGYGYTF.

The CDR3 protein is CASSSGTGVFEQFF. The CDR3 DNA follows: TGTGCCAGCAGCTCCGGGACAGGGGTGTTTGAGCAGTTCTTC. The V call is TRBV5-4, the J call TRBJ2-1; 10 bases align to TRBD1. The V gene end was trimmed by 3 bases and the J gene end by 9 bases; junction bases not matched to a gene: 6. The CDR3 runs to 14 residues. CDR1 and CDR2 (germline): SGHNT, YYREEE (reference sequence).

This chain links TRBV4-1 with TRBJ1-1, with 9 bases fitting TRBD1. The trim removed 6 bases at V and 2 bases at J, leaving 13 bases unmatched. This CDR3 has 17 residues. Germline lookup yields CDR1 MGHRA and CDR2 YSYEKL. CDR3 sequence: CASRPRIQGALNTEAFF. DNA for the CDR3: TGCGCCAGCAGACCAAGGATACAGGGGGCCCTCAACACTGAAGCTTTCTTT.

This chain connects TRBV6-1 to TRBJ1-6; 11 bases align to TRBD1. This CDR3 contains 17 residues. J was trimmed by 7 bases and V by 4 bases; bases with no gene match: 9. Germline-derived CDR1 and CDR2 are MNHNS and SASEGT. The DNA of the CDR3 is TGTGCCAGCAGTGTGAACGCCGGGACAGGGGGGAATTCACCCCTCCACTTT. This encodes CASSVNAGTGGNSPLHF.

CDR3 in amino acids: CASYRDGNNEQFF. In nucleotides, the CDR3 is TGTGCCAGCTACAGGGACGGTAACAATGAGCAGTTCTTC. The genes are TRBV18 and TRBJ2-1, with a tentative D call TRBD1 (6 bases). The CDR3 sequence is 13 residues long. V gave up 7 bases and J gave up 5 bases, with 12 bases separating them. The germline CDR1 and CDR2 sequences are KGHSH and LQKENI.

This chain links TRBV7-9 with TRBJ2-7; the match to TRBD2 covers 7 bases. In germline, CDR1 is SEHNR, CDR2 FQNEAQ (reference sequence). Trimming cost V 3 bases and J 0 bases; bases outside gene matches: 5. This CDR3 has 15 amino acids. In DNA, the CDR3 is TGTGCCAGCAGCTTTATGGCGGGGGACTCCTACGAGCAGTACTTC. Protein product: CASSFMAGDSYEQYF.

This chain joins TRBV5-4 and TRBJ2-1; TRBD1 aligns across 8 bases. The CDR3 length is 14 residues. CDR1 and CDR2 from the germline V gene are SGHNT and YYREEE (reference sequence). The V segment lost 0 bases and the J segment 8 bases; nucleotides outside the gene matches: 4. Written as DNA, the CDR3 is TGTGCCAGCAGCTTGGGGGGACAGGCCCATGAGCAGTTCTTC. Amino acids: CASSLGGQAHEQFF.

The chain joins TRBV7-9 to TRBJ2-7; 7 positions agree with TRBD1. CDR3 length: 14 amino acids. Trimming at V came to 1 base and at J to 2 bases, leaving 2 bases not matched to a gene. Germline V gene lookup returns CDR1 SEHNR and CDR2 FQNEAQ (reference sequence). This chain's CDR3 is CASSLDGTAYEQYF. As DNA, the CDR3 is TGTGCCAGCAGCTTAGATGGGACAGCCTACGAGCAGTACTTC. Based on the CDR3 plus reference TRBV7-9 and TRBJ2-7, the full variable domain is DTGVSQNPRHKITKRGQNVTFRCDPISEHNRLYWYRQTLGQGPEFLTYFQNEAQLEKSRLLSDRFSAERPKGSFSTLEIQRTEQGDSAMYLCASSLDGTAYEQYFGPGTRLTVT.

The CDR3 nucleotides read TGCGCCAGCAGCTTGGCCGGGACTAGCGTGGATACGCAGTATTTT. This gives the protein CASSLAGTSVDTQYF. V gene TRBV5-1 combines with J gene TRBJ2-3; TRBD2 matches at 10 bases. CDR1 is SGHRS and CDR2 is YFSETQ in the germline V gene. This CDR3 is built from 15 residues. After removal of 0 bases from V and 6 bases from J, the junction contained 4 bases not matched to a gene.

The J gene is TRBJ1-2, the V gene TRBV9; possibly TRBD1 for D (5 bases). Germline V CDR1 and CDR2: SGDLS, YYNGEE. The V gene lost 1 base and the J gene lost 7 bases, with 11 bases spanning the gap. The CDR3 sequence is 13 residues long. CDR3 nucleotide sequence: TGTGCCAGCAGCGTAAGGGTCGGGGGTGGCTACACCTTC. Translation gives CASSVRVGGGYTF.

The DNA of the CDR3 is TGCGCCAGCAGCCAAGAACATCAGGCAGATACGCAGTATTTT. Protein sequence: CASSQEHQADTQYF. V and J are TRBV4-1 and TRBJ2-3; D remains ambiguous. This CDR3 region has 14 residues. CDR1 and CDR2 (germline): MGHRA, YSYEKL. Trimming stripped 0 bases from V and 4 bases from J, with 8 bases between.

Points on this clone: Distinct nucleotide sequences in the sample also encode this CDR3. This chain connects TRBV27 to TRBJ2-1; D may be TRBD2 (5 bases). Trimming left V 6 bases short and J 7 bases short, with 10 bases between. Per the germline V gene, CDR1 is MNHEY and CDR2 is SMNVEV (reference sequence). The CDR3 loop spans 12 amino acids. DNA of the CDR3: TGTGCCAGCAGGACAACGGGGAATGAGCAGTTCTTC. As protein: CASRTTGNEQFF.

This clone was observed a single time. The CDR3 DNA is TGTGCCAGCAGCTCCTCCCTAGCGGGGCCATACAATGAGCAGTTCTTC. It encodes CASSSSLAGPYNEQFF. The chain couples TRBV7-9 to TRBJ2-1; 9 nucleotides match TRBD2. CDR3 length: 16 amino acids. The V gene end was trimmed by 4 bases and the J gene end by 4 bases; junction bases not matched to a gene: 8. Germline V lookup: CDR1 SEHNR, CDR2 FQNEAQ (reference sequence).